This TCR beta chain was recovered during a study of identical twins. Template switching introduced a universal primer site, and the cDNA bore unique molecular identifiers. In TCRdb, the 5' RACE reads were re-called with MiXCR into one record per CDR3 protein. This table holds about 550,000 distinct CDR3 sequences, around 24% found once. Broader study findings: Conclusions leaned on cross-sectional statistical analysis and did not track the same donors over time.

For this clonotype: Its target is not known.

This CDR3 region has 16 residues. V lost 5 bases and J 0 bases, leaving 11 bases between the germline ends. These data were also filed under a second study, of yellow fever vaccine responses in identical twins.

The J gene is TRBJ2-6, the V gene TRBV12-3 or TRBV12-4; possibly TRBD1 for D (5 bases). The receptor comes from a woman aged 18 to 35 in good health. The sequenced sample was CD4+ T cells sorted from blood. The CDR3 DNA sequence: TGTGCCAGCAGTCGGCGCAGGGACTCTGGGGCCAACGTCCTGACTTTC. It specifies CASSRRRDSGANVLTF.